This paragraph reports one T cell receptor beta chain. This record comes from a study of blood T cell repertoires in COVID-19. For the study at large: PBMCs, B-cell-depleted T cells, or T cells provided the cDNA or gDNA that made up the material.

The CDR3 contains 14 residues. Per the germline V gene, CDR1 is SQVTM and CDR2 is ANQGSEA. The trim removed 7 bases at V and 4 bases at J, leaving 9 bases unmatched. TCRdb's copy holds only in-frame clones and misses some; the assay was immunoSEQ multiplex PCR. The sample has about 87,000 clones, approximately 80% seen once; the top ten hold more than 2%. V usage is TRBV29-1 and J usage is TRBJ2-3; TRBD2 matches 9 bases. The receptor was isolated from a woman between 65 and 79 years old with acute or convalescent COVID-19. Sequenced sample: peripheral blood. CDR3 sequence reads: CSAEGSGGPDTQYF. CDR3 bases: TGCAGCGCCGAGGGTAGCGGGGGCCCAGATACGCAGTATTTT.